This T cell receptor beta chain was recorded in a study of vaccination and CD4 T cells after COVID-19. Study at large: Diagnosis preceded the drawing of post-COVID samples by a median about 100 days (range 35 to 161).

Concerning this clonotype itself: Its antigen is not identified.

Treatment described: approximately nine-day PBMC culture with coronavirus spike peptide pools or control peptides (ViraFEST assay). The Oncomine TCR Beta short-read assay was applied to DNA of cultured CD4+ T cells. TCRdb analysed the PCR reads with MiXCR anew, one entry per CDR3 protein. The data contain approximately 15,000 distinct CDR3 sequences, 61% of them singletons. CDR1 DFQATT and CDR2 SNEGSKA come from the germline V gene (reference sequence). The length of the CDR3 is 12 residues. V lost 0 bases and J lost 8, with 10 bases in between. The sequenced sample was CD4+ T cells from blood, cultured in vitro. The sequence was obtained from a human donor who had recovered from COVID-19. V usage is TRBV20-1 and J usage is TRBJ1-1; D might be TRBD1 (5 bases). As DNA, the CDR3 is TGCAGTGCTAGAGAGTCGGGGGAGGAAGCTTTCTTT. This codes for CSARESGEEAFF.